This paragraph reports one TCR beta chain. The sample is drawn from a study of control samples from healthy donors and cancer patients. The CDR3 length is 14 residues. From germline, CDR1 is LNHDA and CDR2 SQIVND (reference sequence). The junction had 7 bases not matched to a gene; V was cut back by 5 bases and J by 4 bases. Sequencing used immunoSEQ multiplex PCR; TCRdb keeps in-frame clones, though not all of them. Among 100,000 to 150,000 clones listed, less than 95% were seen once. Sequenced: blood. The sequence was collected from a man between 18 and 35 years old in good health. The gene calls are TRBV19 and TRBJ1-1; 7 positions agree with TRBD1. The CDR3 sequence: CASSWGQIVTEAFF. CDR3 bases: TGTGCCAGTAGTTGGGGACAGATAGTCACTGAAGCTTTCTTT.